The entry below gives a single TCR beta chain sequence along with its context. Its antigen is still unknown. The data stem from a study of post-analysis software for immune sequencing data. Overall study results and limits: Patients used about 5 TRBV segments, including TRBV5-6, TRBV5-1 and TRBV20-1, more often than controls. With F measure, samples from one preparation batch clustered together strongly.

Carried by the TCR beta cDNA libraries were unique molecular identifiers. Researchers reported 400,000 to 550,000 cDNA molecules coming from 1 to 10 million T cells. TCRdb re-analysed the PCR reads in MiXCR, keeping a single row per CDR3 protein. The sample yields more than 450,000 distinct CDR3 sequences, about 40% seen once. The CDR3 is made up of 17 amino acids. V dropped 2 bases and J dropped 3; count of bases not matched to a gene: 5. Germline CDR1 is MNHNY and CDR2 is SVGAGI (reference sequence). The V gene is TRBV6-6, the J gene TRBJ2-1; 12 nucleotides agree with TRBD2. The clonotype was recovered from a girl aged 5-17 years with multiple sclerosis. Sequencing was performed on blood. CDR3 region: CASSYQTTSGSYNEQFF. In DNA, the CDR3 is TGTGCCAGCAGTTACCAGACGACTAGCGGGAGCTACAATGAGCAGTTCTTC.